One and the same sample provided the 12 T cell receptor beta chains below, sequenced in a study of blood T cell repertoires in COVID-19. The repertoire was sequenced with immunoSEQ multiplex PCR; TCRdb's copy has only in-frame clones and lacks some. The sample holds 150,000 to 200,000 clones, approximately 87% seen once. The sequencing input was peripheral blood. All receptors derive from a woman aged 55-70 years with COVID-19, enrolled during active disease.

J is TRBJ2-7 and V is TRBV30; possibly TRBD1 for D (5 bases). This CDR3 spans 12 amino acids. From germline, CDR1 is GTSNPN and CDR2 SVGIG (reference sequence). With 7 bases removed from V and 2 bases from J, the gap between germline ends came to 12 bases. CDR3: CAYKTAAYEQYF. The CDR3 nucleotides read TGTGCCTACAAGACAGCTGCCTACGAGCAGTACTTC. Based on the CDR3 plus reference TRBV30 and TRBJ2-7, the full variable domain is SQTIHQWPATLVQPVGSPLSLECTVEGTSNPNLYWYRQAAGRGLQLLFYSVGIGQISSEVPQNLSASRPQDRQFILSSKKLLLSDSGFYLCAYKTAAYEQYFGPGTRLTVT.

J is TRBJ2-7 and V is TRBV28; TRBD2 matches 7 bases. The ends lost 10 bases at V and 4 bases at J; junction bases unmatched: 7. Germline V gene data show CDR1 as MDHEN and CDR2 as SYDVKM. This CDR3 region has 12 residues. CDR3 residues: CATREDQYEQYF. CDR3 DNA: TGTGCCACCCGGGAGGACCAGTACGAGCAGTACTTC.

The rearrangement uses TRBV11-2 and TRBJ2-3; unclear D gene. V lost 6 bases, J lost 3 bases, and 13 bases lay in between. The CDR3 sequence is 14 residues long. Germline assignment: CDR1 SGHAT and CDR2 FQNNGV. CDR3 loop: CASSLNLRTDTQYF. CDR3 nucleotides: TGTGCCAGCAGTCTAAACCTTCGGACAGATACGCAGTATTTT.

To note about this clone: Other nucleotide sequences from this sample produce the same CDR3. The chain carries TRBV5-1 and TRBJ2-2; D call uncertain. Germline V gene data show CDR1 as SGHRS and CDR2 as YFSETQ. Between the trimmed V and J ends, which lost 0 bases and 1 base, there was a span of 4 bases. CDR3 length: 14 residues. Here the CDR3 DNA reads TGCGCCAGCAGCTTGGCAGGGAACACCGGGGAGCTGTTTTTT. Its translation: CASSLAGNTGELFF. Full variable domain (missing parts from reference TRBV5-1 and TRBJ2-2): KAGVTQTPRYLIKTRGQQVTLSCSPISGHRSVSWYQQTPGQGLQFLFEYFSETQRNKGNFPGRFSGRQFSNSRSEMNVSTLELGDSALYLCASSLAGNTGELFFGEGSRLTVL.

This clone was counted a single time. The chain has TRBV28 and TRBJ2-7; possible D gene TRBD1, 5 bases. CDR3 size: 13 residues. The V gene's germline CDR1 is MDHEN and CDR2 SYDVKM. V was cut by 6 bases and J by 4 bases, with 13 bases left in between. As DNA, the CDR3 is TGTGCCAGCAGATCCCAGGGATCTTACGAGCAGTACTTC. This encodes CASRSQGSYEQYF.

The rearrangement links TRBV6-4 to TRBJ1-2, with TRBD1 identical over 7 bases. From germline, CDR1 is MRHNA and CDR2 SNTAGT. The CDR3 sequence is 16 residues long. The V segment lost 0 bases and the J segment 4 bases; nucleotides outside the gene matches: 8. The chain's CDR3 is CASSDSGEGAIYGYTF. Written as DNA, the CDR3 is TGTGCCAGCAGTGACTCTGGAGAGGGGGCAATCTATGGCTACACCTTC.

The CDR3 protein is CASIWGQGAFF. DNA for the CDR3: TGTGCCAGTATTTGGGGACAGGGGGCTTTCTTT. V usage is TRBV19 and J usage is TRBJ1-1; 10 bases are shared with TRBD1. Germline-derived CDR1 and CDR2 are LNHDA and SQIVND (reference sequence). The CDR3 is made up of 11 amino acids. The V and J ends lost 7 bases and 11 bases, in that order; junction bases with no gene match: 4.

The chain couples TRBV6-1 to TRBJ2-7, with 10 bases identical to TRBD1. The CDR3 runs 15 residues. V lost 0 bases to trimming and J lost 5 bases; unmatched junction nucleotides: 4. The germline V gene has CDR1 MNHNS and CDR2 SASEGT. The CDR3 here is CASSEAGQGGNEQYF. The CDR3 DNA reads as TGTGCCAGCAGTGAAGCCGGACAGGGGGGAAACGAGCAGTACTTC.

This chain links TRBV5-1 with TRBJ2-1, with 7 positions matching TRBD2. Germline V gene data show CDR1 as SGHRS and CDR2 as YFSETQ. V lost 0 bases and J lost 9; bases outside the gene matches: 15. The CDR3 contains 17 residues. CDR3 protein: CASSLEGLAGALGEQFF. CDR3 bases: TGCGCCAGCAGCTTGGAGGGTCTGGCGGGAGCCTTGGGTGAGCAGTTCTTC.

The V gene is TRBV19, the J gene TRBJ1-2; D is possibly TRBD1 (6 bases). The V end was cut by 4 bases, the J end by 0 bases, with 12 bases between. Germline CDR1 LNHDA, CDR2 SQIVND (reference sequence). This CDR3 comprises 15 residues. This CDR3 is CASSTPTGPNYGYTF. The CDR3 bases are TGTGCCAGTAGTACCCCGACAGGACCTAACTATGGCTACACCTTC. Combining the CDR3 with reference TRBV19 and TRBJ1-2 gives the whole variable domain DGGITQSPKYLFRKEGQNVTLSCEQNLNHDAMYWYRQDPGQGLRLIYYSQIVNDFQKGDIAEGYSVSREKKESFPLTVTSAQKNPTAFYLCASSTPTGPNYGYTFGSGTRLTVV.

The chain employs TRBV10-1 and TRBJ1-1; D is possibly TRBD1 (6 bases). The CDR3 loop spans 13 amino acids. Trimming shortened V by 6 bases and J by 1 base, and 9 bases separated the two germline ends. The germline gives CDR1 WNHNN, CDR2 SYGVQD (reference sequence). The CDR3 spells CASREGGNTEAFF. For the CDR3, the DNA is TGCGCCAGCAGAGAAGGGGGGAACACTGAAGCTTTCTTT.

The chain is built from TRBV9 and TRBJ2-7; 8 bases agree with TRBD1. CDR3 size: 17 residues. Germline trimming cut 0 bases from V and 4 bases from J; bases unmatched to any gene: 12. CDR1 SGDLS and CDR2 YYNGEE come from the germline V gene. The CDR3 sequence is CASSVGVGDRLGYEQYF. The CDR3 DNA sequence: TGTGCCAGCAGCGTAGGTGTTGGGGACAGGCTGGGATACGAGCAGTACTTC. Full variable domain (remainder filled in from reference TRBV9 and TRBJ2-7): DSGVTQTPKHLITATGQRVTLRCSPRSGDLSVYWYQQSLDQGLQFLIQYYNGEERAKGNILERFSAQQFPDLHSELNLSSLELGDSALYFCASSVGVGDRLGYEQYFGPGTRLTVT.